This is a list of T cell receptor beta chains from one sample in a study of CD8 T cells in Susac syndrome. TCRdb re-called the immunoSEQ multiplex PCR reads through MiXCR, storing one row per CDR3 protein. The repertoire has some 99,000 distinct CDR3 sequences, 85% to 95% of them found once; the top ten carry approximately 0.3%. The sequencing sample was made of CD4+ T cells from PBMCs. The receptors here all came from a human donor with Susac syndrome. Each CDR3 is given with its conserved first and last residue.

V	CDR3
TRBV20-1	CSAHPGTGLYEQYF
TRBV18	CASSLDRTINQPQHF
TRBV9	CASSVRTGYNEQFF
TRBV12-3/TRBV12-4	CASSRQGNGGEKLFF
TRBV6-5	CASSDGPDPNTEAFF
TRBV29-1	CSVEDQGTGRGTEAFF
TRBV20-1	CSAGGFGKETQYF
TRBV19	CASSTQGGSYNEQFF
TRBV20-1	CSAIAEGETQYF
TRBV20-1	CSAGDGGGATDTQYF
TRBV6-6	CASSYRSDTEAFF
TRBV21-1	CASSSAGDTGANVLTF
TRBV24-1	CATSSRGAQYF
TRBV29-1	CSVDGGGAFF
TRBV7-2	CASSLWGTQHF
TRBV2	CASTQDRDGYTF